This T cell receptor beta chain derives from a study of OX40 agonist ivuxolimab in advanced cancers. A word on this clone: Its antigen is as yet unknown.

Here immunoSEQ multiplex PCR was the method, and the copy in TCRdb shows in-frame clones only, minus some. This table holds about 44,000 clones, about 80% found once. Study-wide points: The CD4+ and CD8+ T cells in the blood had expanded clonally by week 6 at 0.1 to 3.0 mg/kg.

The source of this sequence is an adult with an advanced solid tumor such as melanoma, head and neck, liver or kidney cancer. The specimen was CD4+ or CD8+ T cells sorted from blood, collected in a trial of the OX40 agonist ivuxolimab.

The CDR3 bases are TGCAGCGCCAGGAAACTTGGGGCCAACGTCCTGACTTTC. Translating it yields CSARKLGANVLTF. This rearrangement joins TRBV29-1 to TRBJ2-6; D ambiguous. Germline CDR1 SQVTM, CDR2 ANQGSEA. Trimming removed 7 bases at V and 3 bases at J, with 10 bases between. The CDR3 totals 13 residues.